The 28 T cell receptor beta chains listed next were all sequenced from one sample in a study of a mutant IDH1 vaccine in newly diagnosed glioma (dated by TCRdb to the early 2020s). The library was produced with the immunoSEQ multiplex PCR assay. TCRdb re-hosts the immuneACCESS table, in-frame sequences only. Its copies lack some clones; in the studies checked, an unresolved V gene accounts for under half of them, and the cause for the rest is not known. The sample has about 60,000 clones on record, about 88% of them singletons. Jointly, the top ten make up around 8.2% of the sample. Their antigen targets remain unknown. According to the study, the label for this sample's time point signals: week 11, during vaccination. Each vaccine dose was 300 ug of a 20-mer mutant IDH1 peptide in Montanide, given subcutaneously with topical imiquimod. The sequenced sample was PBMCs, obtained from a glioma patient whose treatment included an IDH1 peptide vaccine. These receptors came from a woman aged 45-65 years with glioma.

The chain carries TRBV15 and TRBJ1-6; D is uncertain. With 3 bases removed from V and 7 bases from J, the gap between germline ends came to 13 bases. Germline CDR1 LNHNV, CDR2 YYDKDF (reference sequence). The CDR3 has 15 residues. Here the CDR3 DNA reads TGTGCCACCAGCAGGAAGACGGGCGGGAATTCACCCCTCCACTTT. This sequence encodes CATSRKTGGNSPLHF.

This clone was found once. The chain joins TRBV7-9 to TRBJ2-2; weak D call: TRBD2 (6 bases). V lost 6 bases to trimming and J lost 0 bases, with 8 bases between them. The CDR3 is 14 residues long. The germline V gene encodes CDR1 SEHNR and CDR2 FQNEAQ (reference sequence). The CDR3 sequence is CASSRGTNTGELFF. The CDR3 DNA follows: TGTGCCAGCAGTCGGGGGACGAACACCGGGGAGCTGTTTTTT.

This clone has just a few counts. The chain couples TRBV5-1 to TRBJ2-2; TRBD2 might be the D (5 bases). V lost 1 base and J lost 5, with 6 bases in between. The germline V gene has CDR1 SGHRS and CDR2 YFSETQ. The length of the CDR3 is 13 residues. In DNA form, the CDR3 reads TGCGCCAGCAGCTTGACGGGAACCGGGGAGCTGTTTTTT. It codes for CASSLTGTGELFF.

The chain carries TRBV30 and TRBJ2-7, with D hard to call. Trimming shortened V by 6 bases and J by 5 bases, and 20 bases separated the two germline ends. This CDR3 has 14 residues. Germline V gene sequence: CDR1 GTSNPN, CDR2 SVGIG (reference sequence). The CDR3 protein is CACTPGLGWNEQYF. The CDR3 DNA sequence: TGTGCCTGTACCCCTGGTCTGGGGTGGAACGAGCAGTACTTC. The variable domain in full, with the rest retrieved from reference TRBV30 and TRBJ2-7, is SQTIHQWPATLVQPVGSPLSLECTVEGTSNPNLYWYRQAAGRGLQLLFYSVGIGQISSEVPQNLSASRPQDRQFILSSKKLLLSDSGFYLCACTPGLGWNEQYFGPGTRLTVT.

The chain combines TRBV29-1 with TRBJ2-3; D may match TRBD1 or TRBD2 (5 bases each). V lost 4 bases, J lost 3 bases, and 14 bases lay in between. This CDR3 is 14 amino acids long. Germline assignment: CDR1 SQVTM and CDR2 ANQGSEA. The CDR3 loop reads CSVVGGSRTDTQYF. CDR3 nucleotides: TGCAGCGTTGTTGGGGGTTCTCGGACAGATACGCAGTATTTT.

The chain joins TRBV2 to TRBJ1-1, with a weak D call TRBD1 (5 bases). The germline V gene encodes CDR1 SNHLY and CDR2 FYNNEI. Between the trimmed V and J ends, which lost 2 bases and 4 bases, there was a span of 11 bases. The CDR3 has 14 amino acids. Here the CDR3 reads CASSEWGIGTEAFF. Here the CDR3 DNA reads TGTGCCAGCAGTGAATGGGGGATTGGCACTGAAGCTTTCTTT.

This clone has a handful of counts. V and J are TRBV30 and TRBJ1-1, with D possibly matching TRBD1 (5 bases). From germline, CDR1 is GTSNPN and CDR2 SVGIG (reference sequence). This CDR3 has 15 residues. V was clipped by 4 bases and J by 4 bases, with 19 bases between them. The CDR3 is CAWTPGGGRGTEAFF. CDR3 DNA sequence: TGTGCCTGGACCCCTGGGGGGGGAAGGGGCACTGAAGCTTTCTTT.

This chain connects TRBV5-4 to TRBJ2-3; D perhaps matches TRBD2 (5 bases). The CDR3 sequence is 14 residues long. Deletions cut 4 bases from V and 5 bases from J, with 14 bases between. CDR1 is SGHNT, CDR2 YYREEE, per germline (reference sequence). The CDR3 reads CASSPTSLGDTQYF. The CDR3 nucleotides read TGTGCCAGCAGCCCTACTAGTCTCGGAGATACGCAGTATTTT.

The chain links TRBV15 to TRBJ1-2; TRBD1 is a possible D gene (5 bases). The CDR3 contains 15 residues. Trimming cost V 4 bases and J 3 bases, with 15 bases left between them. The germline CDR1 and CDR2 sequences are LNHNV and YYDKDF (reference sequence). CDR3 in amino acids: CATSMDKRAYYGYTF. In DNA, the CDR3 is TGTGCCACCAGCATGGACAAGAGGGCTTACTATGGCTACACCTTC.

This clone was counted a few times. The rearrangement links TRBV18 to TRBJ1-1; D remains unclear. Trimming cost V 1 base and J 4 bases, with 7 bases left between them. Looked up from germline, CDR1 is KGHSH and CDR2 is LQKENI. The CDR3 has 13 amino acids. CDR3 region: CASSPLTFTEAFF. In nucleotides, the CDR3 is TGTGCCAGCTCACCACTTACATTCACTGAAGCTTTCTTT.

This clone was counted a few times. The chain couples TRBV15 to TRBJ1-4; D gene ambiguous. The V gene lost 0 bases and the J gene lost 10 bases, with 15 bases spanning the gap. Germline V CDR1 and CDR2: LNHNV, YYDKDF (reference sequence). The CDR3 runs to 15 residues. CDR3 coding DNA: TGTGCCACCAGCAGAGATCACGGGCCGACCGTAAAACTGTTTTTT. Translated, it gives CATSRDHGPTVKLFF.

The V gene is TRBV6-5, the J gene TRBJ2-3, with D maybe TRBD2 (7 bases). CDR3 length equals 14 residues. CDR1 MNHEY and CDR2 SVGAGI come from the germline V gene. The V end lost 7 bases, the J end lost 6 bases, and 17 bases lay between the germline ends. The CDR3 loop reads CASTRRPGGDTQYF. As DNA, the CDR3 is TGTGCCAGCACCCGCCGACCGGGGGGCGATACGCAGTATTTT.

This chain uses TRBV7-2 with TRBJ2-2, with D perhaps matching TRBD1 or TRBD2 (5 bases each). Germline CDR1 SGHTA, CDR2 FQGNSA. This CDR3 region has 17 residues. V lost 7 bases and J lost 6, with 24 bases in between. CDR3 in amino acids: CASIPPLGRVGAGELFF. In nucleotides, the CDR3 is TGTGCCAGCATCCCTCCCCTGGGCAGGGTGGGGGCCGGGGAGCTGTTTTTT. The entire variable domain, with the rest obtained from reference TRBV7-2 and TRBJ2-2, is as follows: GAGVSQSPSNKVTEKGKDVELRCDPISGHTALYWYRQSLGQGLEFLIYFQGNSAPDKSGLPSDRFSAERTGGSVSTLTIQRTQQEDSAVYLCASIPPLGRVGAGELFFGEGSRLTVL.

The CDR3 DNA reads TGTGCCAGCAGGTGGGGGAGCACAGATACGCAGTATTTT. Amino acids: CASRWGSTDTQYF. This chain joins TRBV6-1 and TRBJ2-3, with D perhaps TRBD1 or TRBD2 (5 bases each). Germline V lookup: CDR1 MNHNS, CDR2 SASEGT. Trimming removed 6 bases from V and 0 bases from J, with 7 bases in between. The CDR3 extends over 13 amino acids.

The rearrangement uses TRBV11-2 and TRBJ2-7; 7 bases are a match to TRBD1. This CDR3 has 15 amino acids. The germline V gene has CDR1 SGHAT and CDR2 FQNNGV. The V and J ends lost 1 base and 2 bases, in that order; junction bases with no gene match: 5. The CDR3 loop is CASSLVGTVPYEQYF. The DNA of the CDR3 is TGTGCCAGCAGCTTAGTAGGGACAGTTCCCTACGAGCAGTACTTC. Full variable domain (rest looked up from reference TRBV11-2 and TRBJ2-7): EAGVAQSPRYKIIEKRQSVAFWCNPISGHATLYWYQQILGQGPKLLIQFQNNGVVDDSQLPKDRFSAERLKGVDSTLKIQPAKLEDSAVYLCASSLVGTVPYEQYFGPGTRLTVT.

This rearrangement joins TRBV7-2 to TRBJ2-7; tentatively, D is TRBD1 (6 bases). The germline V gene has CDR1 SGHTA and CDR2 FQGNSA. V gave up 2 bases and J gave up 3 bases, with 11 bases separating them. This CDR3 is built from 14 residues. CDR3 sequence reads: CASSLSGVGYEQYF. The CDR3, as DNA: TGTGCCAGCAGCTTATCAGGGGTTGGCTACGAGCAGTACTTC.

This CDR3 is CAWRDSGTIYF. DNA for the CDR3: TGTGCCTGGAGAGATAGTGGCACCATATATTTT. The rearrangement links TRBV30 to TRBJ1-3; D is undetermined. The CDR3 is made up of 11 amino acids. CDR1 GTSNPN and CDR2 SVGIG come from the germline V gene (reference sequence). Trimming removed 3 bases at V and 9 bases at J, with 9 bases between.

This rearrangement joins TRBV7-3 to TRBJ1-2; maybe TRBD1 (5 bases). Trimming took 5 bases from V and 2 from J, leaving 12 bases between them. The germline V gene has CDR1 SGHTA and CDR2 FQGTGA. The CDR3 runs 14 residues. CDR3 in amino acids: CASSPSRGNYGYTF. CDR3 nucleotides: TGTGCCAGCAGCCCCTCTCGGGGGAACTATGGCTACACCTTC.

V usage is TRBV5-1 and J usage is TRBJ2-1; a weak D match, TRBD2 (6 bases). The CDR3 is 15 residues long. Trimming took off 4 bases at V and 5 bases at J, with 16 bases between the two ends. Looked up from germline, CDR1 is SGHRS and CDR2 is YFSETQ. Here the CDR3 DNA reads TGCGCCAGCAGCATCCGGGACTCGGGGGACAATGAGCAGTTCTTC. This gives the protein CASSIRDSGDNEQFF.

This chain connects TRBV9 to TRBJ2-2, with a possible D match to TRBD2 (6 bases). Per the germline V gene, CDR1 is SGDLS and CDR2 is YYNGEE. The length of the CDR3 is 14 residues. Trimming took off 7 bases at V and 0 bases at J, with 10 bases between the two ends. CDR3 sequence: CASGTGANTGELFF. In DNA form, the CDR3 reads TGTGCCAGCGGAACGGGGGCGAACACCGGGGAGCTGTTTTTT.

The J gene is TRBJ2-3, the V gene TRBV19; tentative D call: TRBD2 (7 bases). The CDR3 has 14 residues. The germline V and J ends were trimmed by 4 bases and 3 bases, with 11 bases remaining between them. CDR1 and CDR2 (germline): LNHDA, SQIVND (reference sequence). CDR3 in amino acids: CASSTGGRTDTQYF. The CDR3 DNA follows: TGTGCCAGTAGTACGGGGGGCAGGACAGATACGCAGTATTTT.

The chain uses TRBV5-6 and TRBJ2-5; 10 nucleotides align to TRBD1. TRBJ2-7 explains the end of the DNA better; the J call may be wrong. In germline, CDR1 is SGHDT, CDR2 YYEEEE. CDR3 size: 15 residues. CDR3 amino acids: CASSLRRGTGDEQYF. CDR3 nucleotides: TGTGCCAGCAGCCTAAGGAGGGGGACAGGGGACGAGCAGTACTTC.

The gene calls are TRBV19 and TRBJ2-7; TRBD1 might be the D (8 bases). Germline values: CDR1 LNHDA, CDR2 SQIVND (reference sequence). V lost 3 bases to trimming and J lost 1 base, with 19 bases between them. CDR3 length: 17 residues. DNA of the CDR3: TGTGCCAGTAGTATTTTCTTCAGCGGGACAGGATCCTACGAGCAGTACTTC. This encodes CASSIFFSGTGSYEQYF. The whole variable domain, remainder taken from reference TRBV19 and TRBJ2-7, is DGGITQSPKYLFRKEGQNVTLSCEQNLNHDAMYWYRQDPGQGLRLIYYSQIVNDFQKGDIAEGYSVSREKKESFPLTVTSAQKNPTAFYLCASSIFFSGTGSYEQYFGPGTRLTVT.

The V gene is TRBV5-6, the J gene TRBJ2-3, with D possibly being TRBD2 (5 bases). Trimming removed 2 bases from V and 2 bases from J, with 12 bases in between. This CDR3 has 15 amino acids. Germline CDR1 SGHDT, CDR2 YYEEEE. Written as DNA, the CDR3 is TGTGCCAGCAGCTTTGATGAGGGAGTCACAGATACGCAGTATTTT. Its protein product is CASSFDEGVTDTQYF.

The rearrangement uses TRBV29-1 and TRBJ1-1; D gene ambiguous. Germline V gene lookup returns CDR1 SQVTM and CDR2 ANQGSEA. Trimming took off 5 bases at V and 6 bases at J, with 16 bases between the two ends. This CDR3 has 13 amino acids. This CDR3 is CSVSRRAAPEAFF. For the CDR3, the DNA is TGCAGCGTTAGTAGGAGGGCTGCACCTGAAGCTTTCTTT.

This chain links TRBV6-5 with TRBJ2-3; no firm D call. The CDR3 is made up of 15 amino acids. Germline-derived CDR1 and CDR2 are MNHEY and SVGAGI. V lost 2 bases and J lost 2, with 11 bases in between. The CDR3 spells CASSYGGRNTDTQYF. Written as DNA, the CDR3 is TGTGCCAGCAGTTACGGCGGTCGGAACACAGATACGCAGTATTTT.

The chain recombines TRBV27 with TRBJ1-5; D unresolved. Per the germline V gene, CDR1 is MNHEY and CDR2 is SMNVEV (reference sequence). CDR3 length: 14 amino acids. The germline V and J ends were trimmed by 0 bases and 5 bases, with 8 bases remaining between them. DNA for the CDR3: TGTGCCAGCAGTTTATCAGGGTATCATCAGCCCCAGCATTTT. It yields the protein CASSLSGYHQPQHF.

In this sample, this clone turned up a few times. The rearrangement uses TRBV6-4 and TRBJ2-5; TRBD2 might be the D (5 bases). This CDR3 is built from 16 residues. Germline V gives CDR1 MRHNA, CDR2 SNTAGT. The V and J ends lost 2 bases and 1 base respectively, with 14 bases between them. CDR3: CASSDKPAGLQETQYF. In nucleotides, the CDR3 is TGTGCCAGCAGTGACAAGCCGGCGGGCCTCCAAGAGACCCAGTACTTC.